The rows below give T cell receptor beta chains drawn from one sample of a study of T cell changes during pregnancy in multiple sclerosis. Sequencing was performed with immunoSEQ multiplex PCR; in TCRdb, only in-frame clones are kept and a portion is missing. Counted here are roughly 60,000 clones, more than 90% occurring once; the ten biggest clones make up 1.4%. The specimen comprised peripheral blood, sampled in the second trimester of pregnancy. The receptors derive from a female donor with multiple sclerosis, enrolled in a pregnancy study. Each CDR3 is given with its conserved first and last residue. D genes are given only for firm matches. A row's size may be missing; if present it is once, few, many or a size class.

v_call: TRBV5-8
d_call: -
j_call: TRBJ2-7
clone_size: once
cdr3_length: 15
cdr3_aa: CASSRGTVNGNEQYF
cdr3_nt: TGTGCCAGCAGCCGCGGGACAGTTAACGGTAACGAGCAGTACTTC

v_call: TRBV11-2
d_call: TRBD2
j_call: TRBJ2-7
clone_size: -
cdr3_length: 15
cdr3_aa: CASRAYSGSEREQYF
cdr3_nt: TGTGCCAGCAGAGCCTATAGCGGGAGCGAGCGCGAGCAGTACTTC

v_call: TRBV4-1
d_call: TRBD2
j_call: TRBJ2-5
clone_size: -
cdr3_length: 19
cdr3_aa: CASSQGLAGGPGGRRTQYF
cdr3_nt: TGCGCCAGCAGCCAGGGACTAGCGGGAGGGCCCGGCGGAAGGAGAACCCAGTACTTC

v_call: TRBV5-1
d_call: -
j_call: TRBJ1-3
clone_size: -
cdr3_length: 14
cdr3_aa: CASSPQSGGNTIYF
cdr3_nt: TGCGCCAGCAGCCCACAATCAGGAGGAAACACCATATATTTT

v_call: TRBV9
d_call: -
j_call: TRBJ2-3
clone_size: -
cdr3_length: 13
cdr3_aa: CASSSYRTDTQYF
cdr3_nt: TGTGCCAGCAGCTCTTACAGAACAGATACGCAGTATTTT

v_call: TRBV30
d_call: TRBD2
j_call: TRBJ2-7
clone_size: -
cdr3_length: 15
cdr3_aa: CAWSVGGLAGPQQYF
cdr3_nt: TGTGCCTGGAGTGTAGGGGGACTAGCGGGACCTCAGCAGTACTTC

v_call: TRBV10-1
d_call: -
j_call: TRBJ2-7
clone_size: -
cdr3_length: 13
cdr3_aa: CASSERGLDEQYF
cdr3_nt: TGCGCCAGCAGTGAAAGGGGTCTCGACGAGCAGTACTTC

v_call: TRBV6-1
d_call: -
j_call: TRBJ2-7
clone_size: many
cdr3_length: 14
cdr3_aa: CASQPRSGFYEQYF
cdr3_nt: TGTGCCAGTCAACCACGGTCAGGGTTCTACGAGCAGTACTTC

v_call: TRBV4-2
d_call: -
j_call: TRBJ2-2
clone_size: -
cdr3_length: 14
cdr3_aa: CASSLQRDTGELFF
cdr3_nt: TGTGCCAGCAGCCTACAGAGGGACACCGGGGAGCTGTTTTTT

v_call: TRBV4-2
d_call: TRBD2
j_call: TRBJ2-2
clone_size: -
cdr3_length: 19
cdr3_aa: CASSQDLKRLAGETGELFF
cdr3_nt: TGTGCCAGCAGCCAAGATCTAAAGAGGCTAGCGGGAGAAACCGGGGAGCTGTTTTTT

v_call: TRBV27
d_call: TRBD2
j_call: TRBJ2-1
clone_size: -
cdr3_length: 14
cdr3_aa: CASSFSGRANEQFF
cdr3_nt: TGTGCCAGCAGTTTTAGCGGGAGGGCAAATGAGCAGTTCTTC

v_call: TRBV7-9
d_call: TRBD1
j_call: TRBJ1-2
clone_size: -
cdr3_length: 13
cdr3_aa: CASRPGTVDGYTF
cdr3_nt: TGTGCCAGCAGACCTGGGACAGTCGATGGCTACACCTTC

v_call: TRBV7-3
d_call: TRBD1
j_call: TRBJ2-1
clone_size: -
cdr3_length: 15
cdr3_aa: CASSDRGQNYNEQFF
cdr3_nt: TGTGCCAGCAGCGACAGGGGGCAGAACTACAATGAGCAGTTCTTC

v_call: TRBV5-1
d_call: TRBD2
j_call: TRBJ2-5
clone_size: once
cdr3_length: 15
cdr3_aa: CASSSLAGGRETQYF
cdr3_nt: TGCGCCAGCAGCTCCTTAGCGGGAGGACGGGAGACCCAGTACTTC

v_call: TRBV7-9
d_call: -
j_call: TRBJ1-3
clone_size: -
cdr3_length: 15
cdr3_aa: CASSPEAGAGNTIYF
cdr3_nt: TGTGCCAGCAGCCCCGAGGCAGGGGCCGGAAACACCATATATTTT

v_call: TRBV19
d_call: -
j_call: TRBJ2-6
clone_size: -
cdr3_length: 17
cdr3_aa: CASSVQFLVSGANVLTF
cdr3_nt: TGTGCCAGTAGTGTACAATTCTTGGTCTCCGGGGCCAACGTCCTGACTTTC

v_call: TRBV6-5
d_call: -
j_call: TRBJ1-5
clone_size: -
cdr3_length: 15
cdr3_aa: CASSPTDRHNQPQHF
cdr3_nt: TGTGCCAGCAGCCCCACAGACAGACACAATCAGCCCCAGCATTTT

v_call: TRBV7-3
d_call: -
j_call: TRBJ2-5
clone_size: -
cdr3_length: 15
cdr3_aa: CASSLGQNLQETQYF
cdr3_nt: TGTGCCAGCAGCTTAGGCCAGAACCTTCAAGAGACCCAGTACTTC

v_call: TRBV21-1
d_call: -
j_call: TRBJ1-2
clone_size: -
cdr3_length: 14
cdr3_aa: CASSTAGSNYGYTF
cdr3_nt: TGTGCCAGCAGCACGGCAGGCTCTAACTATGGCTACACCTTC

v_call: TRBV5-6
d_call: TRBD2
j_call: TRBJ2-7
clone_size: once
cdr3_length: 15
cdr3_aa: CASSYRGLAIYEQYF
cdr3_nt: TGTGCCAGCAGCTACCGGGGACTAGCGATATACGAGCAGTACTTC

v_call: TRBV30
d_call: -
j_call: TRBJ2-3
clone_size: -
cdr3_length: 12
cdr3_aa: CAWSTPVDTQYF
cdr3_nt: TGTGCCTGGAGTACTCCGGTAGATACGCAGTATTTT

v_call: TRBV2
d_call: -
j_call: TRBJ2-2
clone_size: -
cdr3_length: 13
cdr3_aa: CASSRENTGELFF
cdr3_nt: TGTGCCAGCAGCCGGGAGAACACCGGGGAGCTGTTTTTT

v_call: TRBV29-1
d_call: TRBD1
j_call: TRBJ2-4
clone_size: -
cdr3_length: 16
cdr3_aa: CSVGSGTGGSKSIQYF
cdr3_nt: TGCAGCGTTGGCTCTGGGACAGGGGGGTCCAAAAGCATTCAGTACTTC

v_call: TRBV6-1
d_call: -
j_call: TRBJ2-6
clone_size: -
cdr3_length: 15
cdr3_aa: CASSLQGSGANVLTF
cdr3_nt: TGTGCCAGCAGTCTGCAGGGTTCTGGGGCCAACGTCCTGACTTTC

v_call: TRBV5-4
d_call: TRBD2
j_call: TRBJ2-1
clone_size: -
cdr3_length: 13
cdr3_aa: CASPGLENNEQFF
cdr3_nt: TGTGCCAGCCCGGGACTAGAAAACAATGAGCAGTTCTTC

v_call: TRBV5-6
d_call: TRBD2
j_call: TRBJ2-2
clone_size: -
cdr3_length: 16
cdr3_aa: CASSLTGGPDTGELFF
cdr3_nt: TGTGCCAGCAGCTTGACGGGAGGGCCTGACACCGGGGAGCTGTTTTTT

v_call: TRBV19
d_call: -
j_call: TRBJ2-5
clone_size: -
cdr3_length: 13
cdr3_aa: CASSWALQETQYF
cdr3_nt: TGTGCCAGTAGTTGGGCTTTACAAGAGACCCAGTACTTC

v_call: TRBV10-3
d_call: -
j_call: TRBJ2-5
clone_size: -
cdr3_length: 14
cdr3_aa: CAIGRRGGQETQYF
cdr3_nt: TGTGCCATCGGACGGAGGGGCGGCCAAGAGACCCAGTACTTC

v_call: TRBV5-4
d_call: TRBD1
j_call: TRBJ1-4
clone_size: -
cdr3_length: 15
cdr3_aa: CASSLGGGSNEKLFF
cdr3_nt: TGTGCCAGCAGCTTAGGAGGGGGCAGTAATGAAAAACTGTTTTTT

v_call: TRBV14
d_call: TRBD1
j_call: TRBJ1-1
clone_size: few
cdr3_length: 15
cdr3_aa: CASSAWTGENTEAFF
cdr3_nt: TGTGCCAGCAGCGCGTGGACAGGGGAGAACACTGAAGCTTTCTTT

v_call: TRBV5-1
d_call: TRBD1
j_call: TRBJ2-7
clone_size: -
cdr3_length: 14
cdr3_aa: CASSSGTGVFEQYF
cdr3_nt: TGCGCCAGCAGCTCCGGGACAGGGGTATTCGAGCAGTACTTC

v_call: TRBV10-1
d_call: TRBD2
j_call: TRBJ2-1
clone_size: -
cdr3_length: 17
cdr3_aa: CASSESKRGGSYNEQFF
cdr3_nt: TGCGCCAGCAGTGAGTCGAAGCGGGGGGGATCCTACAATGAGCAGTTCTTC

v_call: TRBV7-2
d_call: -
j_call: TRBJ2-5
clone_size: -
cdr3_length: 15
cdr3_aa: CASSLDGVLQETQYF
cdr3_nt: TGTGCCAGCAGCTTAGACGGGGTACTCCAAGAGACCCAGTACTTC

v_call: TRBV18
d_call: -
j_call: TRBJ1-5
clone_size: -
cdr3_length: 15
cdr3_aa: CASSPRGGDNQPQHF
cdr3_nt: TGTGCCAGCTCACCCCGCGGGGGGGATAATCAGCCCCAGCATTTT

v_call: TRBV5-8
d_call: -
j_call: TRBJ2-5
clone_size: -
cdr3_length: 13
cdr3_aa: CASSPAGRETQYF
cdr3_nt: TGTGCCAGCAGCCCCGCGGGTCGAGAGACCCAGTACTTC

v_call: TRBV6-1
d_call: TRBD2
j_call: TRBJ2-1
clone_size: -
cdr3_length: 15
cdr3_aa: CASSELAGGYNEQFF
cdr3_nt: TGTGCCAGCAGTGAACTAGCGGGAGGCTACAATGAGCAGTTCTTC

v_call: TRBV30
d_call: -
j_call: TRBJ1-5
clone_size: -
cdr3_length: 13
cdr3_aa: CAWRGDKDQPQHF
cdr3_nt: TGTGCCTGGAGAGGGGACAAAGATCAGCCCCAGCATTTT

v_call: TRBV7-6
d_call: TRBD2
j_call: TRBJ2-7
clone_size: -
cdr3_length: 15
cdr3_aa: CASSPGRALAYEQYF
cdr3_nt: TGTGCCAGCAGCCCCGGGAGGGCCCTCGCCTACGAGCAGTACTTC

v_call: TRBV19
d_call: -
j_call: TRBJ2-3
clone_size: -
cdr3_length: 15
cdr3_aa: CASSIGNSDRDTQYF
cdr3_nt: TGTGCCAGTAGTATAGGCAATAGCGATAGGGATACGCAGTATTTT

v_call: TRBV4-1
d_call: -
j_call: TRBJ2-7
clone_size: -
cdr3_length: 13
cdr3_aa: CASSQETDYEQYF
cdr3_nt: TGCGCCAGCAGCCAAGAGACAGACTACGAGCAGTACTTC

v_call: TRBV2
d_call: TRBD2
j_call: TRBJ2-7
clone_size: -
cdr3_length: 12
cdr3_aa: CASREGGYEQYF
cdr3_nt: TGTGCCAGCAGGGAGGGAGGGTACGAGCAGTACTTC

v_call: TRBV21-1
d_call: -
j_call: TRBJ2-1
clone_size: -
cdr3_length: 16
cdr3_aa: CARLGLAGGPNNEQFF
cdr3_nt: TGTGCCCGGTTGGGGCTAGCGGGAGGCCCCAACAATGAGCAGTTCTTC

v_call: TRBV7-9
d_call: TRBD1
j_call: TRBJ2-2
clone_size: -
cdr3_length: 15
cdr3_aa: CASHGTGVNTGELFF
cdr3_nt: TGTGCCAGCCATGGGACAGGGGTAAACACCGGGGAGCTGTTTTTT

v_call: TRBV18
d_call: -
j_call: TRBJ2-1
clone_size: -
cdr3_length: 15
cdr3_aa: CASSPPGRGSNEQFF
cdr3_nt: TGTGCCAGCTCACCACCGGGTCGGGGGTCCAATGAGCAGTTCTTC

v_call: TRBV11-3
d_call: TRBD1
j_call: TRBJ2-7
clone_size: -
cdr3_length: 15
cdr3_aa: CASSCWDSGSYEQYF
cdr3_nt: TGTGCCAGCAGCTGCTGGGACAGCGGCTCCTACGAGCAGTACTTC

v_call: TRBV7-8
d_call: -
j_call: TRBJ2-3
clone_size: -
cdr3_length: 13
cdr3_aa: CASSQEIGDTQYF
cdr3_nt: TGTGCCAGCAGTCAGGAAATAGGAGATACGCAGTATTTT

v_call: TRBV29-1
d_call: -
j_call: TRBJ1-1
clone_size: -
cdr3_length: 13
cdr3_aa: CSVVSRGSAEAFF
cdr3_nt: TGCAGCGTTGTTTCCCGCGGGAGCGCTGAAGCTTTCTTT

v_call: TRBV6-5
d_call: -
j_call: TRBJ1-1
clone_size: -
cdr3_length: 15
cdr3_aa: CASSPTQGLNTEAFF
cdr3_nt: TGTGCCAGCAGTCCCACCCAGGGTCTGAACACTGAAGCTTTCTTT

v_call: TRBV5-1
d_call: -
j_call: TRBJ1-6
clone_size: -
cdr3_length: 15
cdr3_aa: CASSLGSGNNSPLHF
cdr3_nt: TGCGCCAGCAGCTTGGGATCAGGGAATAATTCACCCCTCCACTTT

v_call: TRBV30
d_call: TRBD2
j_call: TRBJ2-2
clone_size: -
cdr3_length: 15
cdr3_aa: CAWSVLAGAVGELFF
cdr3_nt: TGTGCCTGGAGTGTACTAGCGGGAGCGGTCGGGGAGCTGTTTTTT

v_call: TRBV2
d_call: TRBD2
j_call: TRBJ2-2
clone_size: -
cdr3_length: 17
cdr3_aa: CASSELPSAGVSGELFF
cdr3_nt: TGTGCCAGCAGTGAATTGCCTAGCGCGGGAGTCAGCGGGGAGCTGTTTTTT

v_call: TRBV19
d_call: -
j_call: TRBJ2-5
clone_size: -
cdr3_length: 15
cdr3_aa: CASSIGRDIQETQYF
cdr3_nt: TGTGCCAGTAGTATAGGACGGGACATCCAAGAGACCCAGTACTTC

v_call: TRBV29-1
d_call: -
j_call: TRBJ2-2
clone_size: once
cdr3_length: 13
cdr3_aa: CSVHAVNTGELFF
cdr3_nt: TGCAGCGTTCACGCAGTAAACACCGGGGAGCTGTTTTTT

v_call: TRBV25-1
d_call: -
j_call: TRBJ1-4
clone_size: -
cdr3_length: 14
cdr3_aa: CASSEGGPNEKLFF
cdr3_nt: TGTGCCAGCAGTGAAGGCGGTCCTAATGAAAAACTGTTTTTT

v_call: TRBV27
d_call: TRBD2
j_call: TRBJ2-7
clone_size: -
cdr3_length: 17
cdr3_aa: CASSRTSGRAGIGEQYF
cdr3_nt: TGTGCCAGCAGTAGGACTAGCGGGAGGGCCGGTATTGGCGAGCAGTACTTC